The rows below give T cell receptor beta chains drawn from one sample of a study of OX40 agonist ivuxolimab in advanced cancers. This table comes from immunoSEQ multiplex PCR, and its TCRdb copy is limited to in-frame clones, with some not included. Of 25,000 to 35,000 clones in the sample, roughly 80% were seen once. The sequences come from CD4+ or CD8+ T cells sorted from blood, collected in a trial of the OX40 agonist ivuxolimab. Receptors were obtained from an adult with an advanced solid tumor such as melanoma, head and neck, liver or kidney cancer. The CDR3 runs from the conserved cysteine through the conserved F or W. The D gene is left open where the match is weak. Not all rows give a size; the values are once, few, many and, for expanded clones, a class.

D gene	clone size	J gene	V gene	CDR3 protein	CDR3 DNA
-	-	TRBJ2-2	TRBV9	CASSVEATSFNTGELFF	TGTGCCAGCAGCGTAGAGGCTACCTCCTTTAACACCGGGGAGCTGTTTTTT
-	-	TRBJ2-7	TRBV4-3	CASSQDITGEVYEQYF	TGCGCCAGCAGCCAAGATATAACAGGGGAGGTCTACGAGCAGTACTTC
-	-	TRBJ2-1	TRBV9	CASSVEGTYNEQFF	TGTGCCAGCAGCGTAGAGGGCACGTACAATGAGCAGTTCTTC
-	-	TRBJ2-7	TRBV7-3	CASSQMGSITFHEQYF	TGTGCCAGCAGTCAAATGGGGTCGATCACCTTCCACGAGCAGTACTTC
TRBD2	-	TRBJ2-1	TRBV7-8	CASKKRGGLSYNEQFF	TGTGCCAGCAAAAAGCGGGGAGGCCTCTCCTACAATGAGCAGTTCTTC
-	once	TRBJ1-3	TRBV27	CASSTDRTGNTIYF	TGTGCCAGCAGTACAGACCGAACTGGAAACACCATATATTTT
-	-	TRBJ2-3	TRBV5-1	CASSLARSTDTQYF	TGCGCCAGCAGCTTGGCCCGAAGCACAGATACGCAGTATTTT
-	-	TRBJ1-1	TRBV28	CASQGRADTEAFF	TGTGCCAGCCAAGGAAGGGCTGACACTGAAGCTTTCTTT
-	-	TRBJ2-2	TRBV6-5	CASSWVWGELFF	TGTGCCAGCAGTTGGGTGTGGGGGGAGCTGTTTTTT
-	-	TRBJ1-5	TRBV5-4	CASSLKYGHISNQPQHF	TGTGCCAGCAGCTTGAAATATGGACACATTAGCAATCAGCCCCAGCATTTT
TRBD2	-	TRBJ2-7	TRBV13	CASSLAGSSSYEQYF	TGCGCCAGCAGCCTAGCGGGTTCAAGCTCCTACGAGCAGTACTTC
-	-	TRBJ2-7	TRBV6-5	CASSERGYVAEQYF	TGTGCCAGCAGTGAAAGAGGGTATGTGGCCGAGCAGTACTTC
TRBD2	-	TRBJ2-2	TRBV11-2	CASSFSVWLAETNTGELFF	TGTGCCAGCAGCTTTAGTGTATGGCTAGCGGAAACGAACACCGGGGAGCTGTTTTTT
-	-	TRBJ1-2	TRBV27	CASSIARGATGYTF	TGTGCCAGCAGTATCGCAAGGGGCGCGACCGGCTACACCTTC
TRBD2	-	TRBJ2-5	TRBV5-1	CASSLGLAGAEEETQYF	TGCGCCAGCAGCTTGGGCCTAGCGGGGGCCGAGGAAGAGACCCAATACTTC
-	-	TRBJ2-3	TRBV30	CAWTEDTQYF	TGTGCCTGGACGGAAGATACGCAGTATTTT
TRBD2	-	TRBJ2-1	TRBV28	CASDSNWSGGYNEQFF	TGTGCCAGCGACTCGAACTGGAGCGGGGGTTACAATGAGCAGTTCTTC
TRBD1	-	TRBJ1-4	TRBV5-1	CASSLRAGGADEKLFF	TGCGCCAGCAGCTTGAGGGCAGGGGGCGCCGATGAAAAACTGTTTTTT
-	-	TRBJ1-1	TRBV4-1	CASSTRTGMNTEAFF	TGCGCCAGCAGCACCCGGACGGGAATGAACACTGAAGCTTTCTTT
-	-	TRBJ1-6	TRBV6-5	CASSLGAYSPLHF	TGTGCCAGCAGTCTCGGGGCGTATTCACCCCTCCACTTT
TRBD1	few	TRBJ2-2	TRBV11-2	CASSLSARGFTGELFF	TGTGCCAGCAGCTTATCGGCCAGGGGGTTCACCGGGGAGCTGTTTTTT
-	-	TRBJ2-2	TRBV4-3	CASSPENTGELFF	TGCGCCAGCAGCCCGGAGAACACCGGGGAGCTGTTTTTT
-	-	TRBJ1-1	TRBV11-2	CASSLNLQGMNTEAFF	TGTGCCAGCAGCTTAAATCTGCAGGGGATGAACACTGAAGCTTTCTTT
-	-	TRBJ2-5	TRBV5-6	CASSLVGTEDTQYF	TGTGCCAGCAGCTTGGTTGGGACGGAAGACACCCAGTACTTC
-	once	TRBJ1-1	TRBV15	CATSRRGTGEAFF	TGTGCCACCAGCAGGCGCGGGACCGGAGAAGCTTTCTTT
-	-	TRBJ1-1	TRBV28	CASSSWDFRALEAFF	TGTGCCAGCAGTTCCTGGGACTTTCGAGCGCTTGAAGCTTTCTTT
-	-	TRBJ2-3	TRBV2	CASSEGPTDTQYF	TGTGCCAGCAGCGAGGGACCGACAGATACGCAGTATTTT
-	-	TRBJ2-5	TRBV11-1	CASSGRGYETQYF	TGTGCCAGCAGCGGCAGGGGATATGAGACCCAGTACTTC
-	-	TRBJ2-2	TRBV5-1	CASFLGRTGELFF	TGCGCCAGCTTCCTCGGACGGACCGGGGAGCTGTTTTTT
TRBD2	-	TRBJ2-7	TRBV28	CASTAGRGVYEQYF	TGTGCCAGCACCGCCGGTCGGGGGGTCTACGAGCAGTACTTC
TRBD1	few	TRBJ2-5	TRBV7-9	CASSLGPGQGGETQYF	TGTGCCAGCAGCTTAGGCCCGGGACAGGGTGGGGAGACCCAGTACTTC
-	-	TRBJ2-1	TRBV11-2	CASSLGASSYNEQFF	TGTGCCAGCAGCTTAGGTGCTAGCTCCTACAATGAGCAGTTCTTC
-	-	TRBJ2-2	TRBV27	CASSFASGELFF	TGTGCCAGCAGTTTTGCGTCCGGGGAGCTGTTTTTT
-	once	TRBJ1-1	TRBV4-1	CASSPPGTPNTEAFF	TGCGCCAGCAGCCCTCCCGGGACACCGAACACTGAAGCTTTCTTT
-	-	TRBJ1-4	TRBV9	CASSVAGPGANEKLFF	TGTGCCAGCAGCGTAGCGGGGCCGGGGGCTAATGAAAAACTGTTTTTT
TRBD1	-	TRBJ1-4	TRBV18	CASSTGQGAGEKLFF	TGTGCCAGCTCAACGGGACAGGGGGCGGGTGAAAAACTGTTTTTT
TRBD2	-	TRBJ2-2	TRBV13	CASSLGLAGTNTGELFF	TGTGCCAGCAGCTTAGGGCTAGCGGGTACGAACACCGGGGAGCTGTTTTTT
-	-	TRBJ2-1	TRBV9	CASSVYNEQFF	TGTGCCAGCAGCGTCTACAATGAGCAGTTCTTC
-	-	TRBJ2-1	TRBV12-5	CASGPSPSSYNEQFF	TGTGCTAGTGGTCCATCACCTAGCTCCTACAATGAGCAGTTCTTC
TRBD2	-	TRBJ2-1	TRBV27	CASSLAGEDEQFF	TGTGCCAGCAGTTTGGCGGGAGAGGATGAGCAGTTCTTC
-	once	TRBJ2-5	TRBV12-5	CASGPGTGTQETQYF	TGTGCTAGTGGGCCGGGAACCGGGACACAAGAGACCCAGTACTTC
TRBD1	-	TRBJ2-2	TRBV11-2	CASSSLDATGRTGELFF	TGTGCCAGCAGCTCTCTGGACGCGACAGGGCGCACCGGGGAGCTGTTTTTT
-	once	TRBJ2-5	TRBV7-9	CASSSSLRETQYF	TGTGCCAGCAGTAGCTCCCTGAGAGAGACCCAGTACTTC
TRBD1	-	TRBJ2-2	TRBV2	CASSYRGAGELFF	TGTGCCAGCAGTTACAGGGGTGCCGGGGAGCTGTTTTTT
TRBD1	-	TRBJ1-1	TRBV4-1	CASSTGGANTEAFF	TGCGCCAGCAGTACAGGGGGAGCGAACACTGAAGCTTTCTTT
-	few	TRBJ2-5	TRBV4-1	CASSRGLQETQYF	TGCGCCAGCAGTCGGGGACTCCAAGAGACCCAGTACTTC
-	-	TRBJ2-7	TRBV4-1	CASSHRADSHEQYF	TGCGCCAGCAGCCATAGAGCGGACAGCCACGAGCAGTACTTC
-	-	TRBJ1-1	TRBV28	CASSLGTEAFF	TGTGCCAGCAGTTTAGGCACTGAAGCTTTCTTT